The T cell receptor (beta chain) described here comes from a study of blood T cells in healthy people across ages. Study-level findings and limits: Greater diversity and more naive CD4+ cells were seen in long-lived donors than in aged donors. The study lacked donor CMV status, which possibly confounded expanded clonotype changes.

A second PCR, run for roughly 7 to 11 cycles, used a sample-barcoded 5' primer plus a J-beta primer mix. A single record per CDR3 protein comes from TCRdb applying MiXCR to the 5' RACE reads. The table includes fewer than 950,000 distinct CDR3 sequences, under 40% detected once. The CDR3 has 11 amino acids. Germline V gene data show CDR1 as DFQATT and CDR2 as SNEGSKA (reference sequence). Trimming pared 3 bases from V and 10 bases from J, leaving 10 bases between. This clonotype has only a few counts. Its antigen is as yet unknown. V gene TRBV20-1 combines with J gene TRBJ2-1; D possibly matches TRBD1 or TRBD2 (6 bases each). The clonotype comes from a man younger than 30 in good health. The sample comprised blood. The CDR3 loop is CSARVGGEQFF. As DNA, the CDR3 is TGCAGTGCTAGGGTGGGGGGCGAGCAGTTCTTC.